One sample yielded the 16 T cell receptor beta chains listed below, sequenced in a study of blood T cell repertoires in COVID-19 (dated by TCRdb to 2018 to 2021). Library preparation used the immunoSEQ multiplex PCR assay. Held by TCRdb, this immuneACCESS table contains in-frame sequences only and omits some clones. Under half of the omission traces to an unresolved V gene where checked; the cause of the rest is unknown. Present in this sample are more than 110,000 clones, roughly four fifths of which were seen just once. The top ten clones comprise 3.5% to 5% of the sample. Sequences were obtained from peripheral blood. The origin of the receptors is a woman aged 80 or older with active or convalescent COVID-19.

The chain has TRBV5-6 and TRBJ2-7; TRBD1 agrees at 9 bases. After removal of 1 base from V and 6 bases from J, the junction contained 17 bases not matched to a gene. This CDR3 is built from 18 residues. Germline V gives CDR1 SGHDT, CDR2 YYEEEE. The CDR3 coding sequence is TGTGCCAGCAGCTTGTTCCTAAGACGCGGGACAGGGATACCCGAGCAGTACTTC. The encoded protein is CASSLFLRRGTGIPEQYF.

The chain has TRBV6-5 and TRBJ2-7; 9 bases are a match to TRBD1. The CDR3 is 15 residues long. From germline, CDR1 is MNHEY and CDR2 SVGAGI. Trimming removed 6 bases from V and 2 bases from J; junction bases left unmatched: 8. CDR3 sequence reads: CASRADRGTTYEQYF. DNA for the CDR3: TGTGCCAGCAGGGCGGACAGGGGTACGACCTACGAGCAGTACTTC.

The chain uses TRBV18 and TRBJ1-5; D perhaps matches TRBD1 (6 bases). V was cut by 2 bases and J by 7 bases, with 21 bases left in between. Germline CDR1 KGHSH, CDR2 LQKENI. This CDR3 has 17 amino acids. The CDR3 nucleotides are TGTGCCAGCTCACCAAATGCTCCAAACAGGGAAGGCCAGCCCCAGCATTTT. Protein product: CASSPNAPNREGQPQHF.

The chain joins TRBV19 to TRBJ1-5, with D possibly TRBD1 on 5 matching bases. Germline V CDR1 and CDR2: LNHDA, SQIVND (reference sequence). Trimming took off 7 bases at V and 6 bases at J, with 13 bases between the two ends. This CDR3 has 13 residues. As DNA, the CDR3 is TGTGCCAGTACCCCTGTGGGGCTTCAGCCCCAGCATTTT. Translation: CASTPVGLQPQHF.

The genes are TRBV28 and TRBJ2-1; D is ambiguous. Per germline, CDR1 MDHEN and CDR2 SYDVKM. The ends were cut back, 2 bases at V and 5 bases at J, with 13 bases in the middle. The CDR3 consists of 15 residues. CDR3: CASSLGGQRHNEQFF. In DNA, the CDR3 is TGTGCCAGCAGTTTAGGCGGCCAGAGACACAATGAGCAGTTCTTC.

This clone was counted once. The rearrangement links TRBV5-4 to TRBJ1-3, with D possibly matching TRBD1 (5 bases). Germline lookup yields CDR1 SGHNT and CDR2 YYREEE (reference sequence). The length of the CDR3 is 17 residues. The V gene lost 3 bases and the J gene lost 0 bases, with 16 bases spanning the gap. The CDR3 nucleotides are TGTGCCAGCAGCTCCAACACAGGCCACCTCTCTGGAAACACCATATATTTT. This translates into CASSSNTGHLSGNTIYF.

The V call is TRBV5-1, the J call TRBJ2-2; TRBD1 is a possible D gene (6 bases). The CDR3 sequence is 14 residues long. Germline assignment: CDR1 SGHRS and CDR2 YFSETQ. V was pared by 4 bases and J by 4 bases, with 11 bases between. CDR3 protein: CASSPTGPTGELFF. The CDR3 bases are TGCGCCAGCAGCCCAACAGGGCCCACCGGGGAGCTGTTTTTT.

This chain uses TRBV9 with TRBJ2-1; 11 bases are a match to TRBD2. The germline V gene encodes CDR1 SGDLS and CDR2 YYNGEE. The V segment lost 0 bases and the J segment 6 bases; nucleotides outside the gene matches: 11. The CDR3 consists of 18 residues. CDR3 residues: CASSVAEVAGGLGNEQFF. CDR3 nucleotide sequence: TGTGCCAGCAGCGTAGCTGAGGTAGCGGGGGGGCTGGGCAATGAGCAGTTCTTC.

The J gene is TRBJ1-2, the V gene TRBV4-3; D is possibly TRBD1 (6 bases). This CDR3 region has 16 residues. In germline, CDR1 is LGHNA, CDR2 YSLEER. Trimming removed 4 bases from V and 0 bases from J, with 15 bases in between. The CDR3 loop is CASSPTDSPSNYGYTF. The CDR3 region has the DNA TGCGCCAGCAGCCCAACGGACAGTCCTTCTAACTATGGCTACACCTTC.

The rearrangement uses TRBV6-5 and TRBJ1-2; D unresolved. Germline CDR1 and CDR2: MNHEY and SVGAGI. The CDR3 contains 12 residues. V was cut by 9 bases and J by 4 bases, with 12 bases left in between. The CDR3 loop reads CASGGGPYGYTF. The CDR3 coding sequence is TGTGCCAGTGGTGGAGGACCCTATGGCTACACCTTC.

This chain uses TRBV25-1 with TRBJ1-2; tentatively, D is TRBD1 (5 bases). Germline V gene lookup returns CDR1 MGHDK and CDR2 SYGVNS. V was trimmed by 5 bases and J by 0 bases, leaving 7 bases between them. The CDR3 runs 13 residues. CDR3 loop: CASSQGPNYGYTF. For the CDR3, the DNA is TGTGCCAGCAGTCAGGGTCCTAACTATGGCTACACCTTC.

V usage is TRBV30 and J usage is TRBJ1-6; D is unresolved. CDR3 length equals 14 residues. V lost 3 bases and J lost 7, with 13 bases in between. Looked up from germline, CDR1 is GTSNPN and CDR2 is SVGIG (reference sequence). In DNA form, the CDR3 reads TGTGCCTGGAGGATACTTACTCCAAATTCACCCCTCCACTTT. It translates to CAWRILTPNSPLHF.

The chain links TRBV3-1 (or the pseudogene TRBV3-2) to TRBJ1-3, with D perhaps TRBD1 (6 bases). This CDR3 has 13 residues. The germline CDR1 and CDR2 sequences are LGHDT and YNNKEL (reference sequence). With 6 bases removed from V and 5 bases from J, the gap between germline ends came to 11 bases. The CDR3 loop is CASSPQGRNTIYF. CDR3 bases: TGTGCCAGCAGTCCGCAGGGGAGAAACACCATATATTTT.

This chain uses TRBV7-9 with TRBJ2-7; maybe TRBD1 (6 bases). V was cut by 5 bases and J by 2 bases, with 13 bases left in between. The CDR3 sequence is 14 residues long. Germline CDR1 reads SEHNR; CDR2 reads FQNEAQ (reference sequence). CDR3 region: CASSPQGPPYEQYF. CDR3 nucleotide sequence: TGTGCCAGCAGCCCACAGGGTCCCCCCTACGAGCAGTACTTC.

The genes are TRBV29-1 and TRBJ1-1, with 7 bases fitting TRBD1. Germline values: CDR1 SQVTM, CDR2 ANQGSEA. Losses at the gene ends were 6 bases for V and 8 bases for J; bases not matched to a gene: 12. CDR3 size: 13 residues. CDR3 sequence reads: CSVETGRKAEAFF. The DNA for the CDR3 is TGCAGCGTCGAGACAGGGAGGAAGGCAGAAGCTTTCTTT.

The chain carries TRBV7-2 and TRBJ1-5; tentative D call: TRBD1 (6 bases). Trimming pared 5 bases from V and 4 bases from J, leaving 6 bases between. This CDR3 has 12 residues. Germline loops: CDR1 SGHTA, CDR2 FQGNSA. The CDR3 DNA sequence: TGTGCCAGCAGCACAGGGAATCAGCCCCAGCATTTT. Translation: CASSTGNQPQHF.